Ten or more counts support the clone carrying this T cell receptor beta chain. As yet, its antigen is unknown. The data originate from a study of HIV-infected children after antiretroviral therapy interruption. Study-level background: Interruption group median age about 9.5 years; continuous group about 8 years. Most participating children were previously exposed to EBV and CMV. General study points: The CD45RA+ naive sort may contain some EMRA or stem memory cells.

A 3' RACE protocol on RNA, with unique molecular identifiers, produced the TCR library. TCRdb processed the 3' RACE reads anew with MiXCR; each CDR3 protein has one entry. The sample lists around 50,000 distinct CDR3 sequences, roughly 4% seen once, with approximately 0.67% in the top ten. There are 15 residues in the CDR3. V was pared by 8 bases and J by 0 bases, with 14 bases between. Treatment indicated: PENTA 11 planned treatment interruption arm or continuous ART arm. Sequencing used CD45RA+ CD4+ T cells from PBMCs, pooled from several time points, obtained from a donor given antiretroviral therapy, either interrupted or continuous. As for subset: naive CD4+ CD45RA+ CD45RO- T cells. The chain recombines TRBV12-3 or TRBV12-4 with TRBJ1-3, with D unresolved. This TCR was sampled from a pool of human donors with HIV. The CDR3: CASSGGSLSGNTIYF. The DNA of the CDR3 is TGTGCCAGCTCCGGAGGAAGCCTCTCTGGAAACACCATATATTTT.